A single sample gave rise to the 29 T cell receptor beta chains below, sequenced in a study of shared clonotypes between healthy human individuals. Profiled with immunoSEQ multiplex PCR; TCRdb holds only in-frame clones, not every one. The sample gives approximately 620,000 clones, 97% of which show up once; roughly 0.055% is in the top ten. Input material: naive CD4+ T cells sorted from blood. The subset: CD45RA+ positively selected. The receptors shown here come from a woman aged 30 to 39 in good health.

The V gene is TRBV5-4, the J gene TRBJ2-1; 14 nucleotides line up with TRBD2. V lost 1 base to trimming and J lost 7 bases; unmatched junction nucleotides: 13. The germline CDR1 and CDR2 sequences are SGHNT and YYREEE (reference sequence). The CDR3 length is 19 residues. The CDR3 DNA reads as TGTGCCAGCAGCTTGAAGGGACTAGCGGGAGAGGGCCTTTTTAATGAGCAGTTCTTC. It is translated as CASSLKGLAGEGLFNEQFF.

The chain has TRBV5-6 and TRBJ1-6; 8 bases line up with TRBD1. The V gene end was trimmed by 3 bases and the J gene end by 8 bases; junction bases not matched to a gene: 10. Germline V gene sequence: CDR1 SGHDT, CDR2 YYEEEE. This CDR3 spans 16 amino acids. The CDR3 sequence is CASSYGQGGLHSPLHF. The CDR3, as DNA: TGTGCCAGCAGCTATGGACAGGGAGGCCTCCATTCACCCCTCCACTTT.

The J gene is TRBJ1-5, the V gene TRBV7-8; D is unresolved. The length of the CDR3 is 13 residues. CDR1 SGHVS and CDR2 FQNEAQ come from the germline V gene. V dropped 1 base and J dropped 6 bases, with 7 bases sitting between them. This chain's CDR3 is CASSLGGVQPQHF. CDR3 coding DNA: TGTGCCAGCAGCTTAGGGGGTGTTCAGCCCCAGCATTTT.

V is TRBV27 and J is TRBJ2-7, with TRBD2 matching 9 bases. V shed 5 bases and J 0 bases; nucleotides not matched to a gene: 8. From germline, CDR1 is MNHEY and CDR2 SMNVEV (reference sequence). This CDR3 comprises 16 residues. This chain's CDR3 is CASSPRLAASSYEQYF. CDR3 nucleotides: TGTGCCAGCAGTCCCCGACTAGCGGCGAGCTCCTACGAGCAGTACTTC.

This clone has only one observation. The chain links TRBV6-1 to TRBJ2-5, with 7 nucleotides matching TRBD2. Germline CDR1 is MNHNS and CDR2 is SASEGT. The CDR3 is 13 amino acids. With V trimmed by 8 bases and J by 4 bases, 7 bases remained unmatched. The CDR3 here is CASVRDYLETQYF. CDR3 in DNA: TGTGCCAGCGTCCGGGACTACCTAGAGACCCAGTACTTC.

The rearrangement uses TRBV5-4 and TRBJ1-1; D might be TRBD1 (5 bases). This CDR3 is built from 13 residues. The ends were cut back, 7 bases at V and 11 bases at J, with 21 bases in the middle. CDR1 SGHNT and CDR2 YYREEE come from the germline V gene (reference sequence). The CDR3 here is CASQVSGRGEAFF. The CDR3 nucleotides are TGTGCCAGCCAAGTTTCTGGGCGAGGGGAGGCTTTCTTT. Together with reference TRBV5-4 and TRBJ1-1, the CDR3 gives the full variable domain: ETGVTQSPTHLIKTRGQQVTLRCSSQSGHNTVSWYQQALGQGPQFIFQYYREEENGRGNFPPRFSGLQFPNYSSELNVNALELDDSALYLCASQVSGRGEAFFGQGTRLTVV.

The J gene is TRBJ2-7, the V gene TRBV18; possible D gene TRBD1, 6 bases. CDR3 size: 15 residues. CDR1 KGHSH and CDR2 LQKENI come from the germline V gene. V was cut by 6 bases and J by 1 base, with 16 bases left in between. In nucleotides, the CDR3 is TGTGCCAGCTCTATTAGCCGGGACATTTCCTACGAGCAGTACTTC. Translating gives CASSISRDISYEQYF.

The rearrangement joins TRBV18 to TRBJ1-1; D is unclear. The length of the CDR3 is 12 residues. The V end was cut by 5 bases, the J end by 7 bases, with 11 bases between. The germline V gene encodes CDR1 KGHSH and CDR2 LQKENI. The chain's CDR3 is CASSGPGIEAFF. The CDR3 coding sequence is TGTGCCAGCTCAGGGCCCGGGATTGAAGCTTTCTTT.

The chain recombines TRBV25-1 with TRBJ2-3, with 11 bases fitting TRBD2. V lost 2 bases and J lost 2; bases outside the gene matches: 9. Germline lookup yields CDR1 MGHDK and CDR2 SYGVNS. The CDR3 spans 18 residues. The CDR3 DNA follows: TGTGCCAGCAGTGAAGCGAATCTAGCGGGAGGTCTCACAGATACGCAGTATTTT. This translates into CASSEANLAGGLTDTQYF.

The J gene is TRBJ1-1, the V gene TRBV18; no firm D call. Germline V gene lookup returns CDR1 KGHSH and CDR2 LQKENI. The V and J ends lost 6 bases and 5 bases respectively, with 7 bases between them. The CDR3 has 11 amino acids. CDR3 coding DNA: TGTGCCAGCTCGCTAGAGACTGAAGCTTTCTTT. It translates to CASSLETEAFF. The full variable domain, in which reference TRBV18 and TRBJ1-1 provide the parts outside the CDR3, is NAGVMQNPRHLVRRRGQEARLRCSPMKGHSHVYWYRQLPEEGLKFMVYLQKENIIDESGMPKERFSAEFPKEGPSILRIQQVVRGDSAAYFCASSLETEAFFGQGTRLTVV.

The chain uses TRBV28 and TRBJ2-3; no definite D call. V lost 8 bases and J lost 0, with 9 bases in between. CDR3 size: 13 residues. Germline V lookup: CDR1 MDHEN, CDR2 SYDVKM. The CDR3 DNA reads as TGTGCCAGCTGTCTTGACAGCACAGATACGCAGTATTTT. It translates to CASCLDSTDTQYF.

The V call is TRBV10-3, the J call TRBJ1-5; D uncertain. This CDR3 has 15 amino acids. The germline CDR1 and CDR2 sequences are ENHRY and SYGVKD. The V end was cut by 2 bases, the J end by 6 bases, with 14 bases between. CDR3 protein: CAISESALGAQPQHF. CDR3 nucleotides: TGTGCCATCAGTGAGAGCGCCCTGGGAGCTCAGCCCCAGCATTTT.

V usage is TRBV5-1 and J usage is TRBJ2-5; D assignment may be TRBD1 or TRBD2 (5 bases each). The CDR3 is made up of 12 amino acids. Trimming left V 4 bases short and J 4 bases short, with 8 bases between. Germline CDR1 and CDR2: SGHRS and YFSETQ. The CDR3 DNA sequence: TGCGCCAGCAGCGGGGGTTTAGAGACCCAGTACTTC. It codes for CASSGGLETQYF.

A note on this clone: Other DNA sequences from this sample encode an identical CDR3 as well. The CDR3 sequence: CASSIGLQETQYF. The CDR3 coding sequence is TGTGCCAGTAGTATCGGGTTGCAAGAGACCCAGTACTTC. J is TRBJ2-5 and V is TRBV19; D gene unclear. Trimming cost V 3 bases and J 2 bases, with 7 bases left between them. Germline assignment: CDR1 LNHDA and CDR2 SQIVND (reference sequence). This CDR3 comprises 13 residues.

The gene calls are TRBV9 and TRBJ2-7; perhaps D is TRBD1 or TRBD2 (5 bases each). CDR3 length equals 14 residues. V gave up 5 bases and J gave up 3 bases, with 15 bases separating them. Germline V CDR1 and CDR2: SGDLS, YYNGEE. The CDR3 reads CASSQRGVDYEQYF. The DNA for the CDR3 is TGTGCCAGCAGTCAGAGAGGGGTGGACTACGAGCAGTACTTC.

The V and J genes are TRBV28 and TRBJ2-1, with 7 bases matching TRBD1. Germline CDR1 is MDHEN and CDR2 is SYDVKM. V was pared by 9 bases and J by 9 bases, with 8 bases of the junction left unmatched. CDR3 size: 12 residues. This chain's CDR3 is CASMGQFGEQFF. Here the CDR3 DNA reads TGTGCCAGTATGGGACAGTTCGGTGAGCAGTTCTTC.

J is TRBJ1-5 and V is TRBV19; TRBD1 aligns across 9 bases. The junction had 12 bases not matched to a gene; V was cut back by 5 bases and J by 10 bases. Germline V gene sequence: CDR1 LNHDA, CDR2 SQIVND (reference sequence). The length of the CDR3 is 15 residues. The CDR3 DNA is TGTGCCAGTAGTCCACCCGGGACAGGGCTTCATCCCCAGCATTTT. The encoded protein is CASSPPGTGLHPQHF.

This chain links TRBV10-2 with TRBJ1-2; 7 bases align to TRBD1. Losses at the gene ends were 6 bases for V and 4 bases for J; bases not matched to a gene: 2. The CDR3 is 12 residues long. Per the germline V gene, CDR1 is WSHSY and CDR2 is SAAADI. The CDR3 bases are TGCGCCAGCAGCCGGGACAGCTATGGCTACACCTTC. It codes for CASSRDSYGYTF.

This chain connects TRBV19 to TRBJ2-7; D is perhaps TRBD2 (5 bases). Germline values: CDR1 LNHDA, CDR2 SQIVND (reference sequence). This CDR3 region has 17 residues. V was shortened by 8 bases and J by 2 bases, with 25 bases between the two germline ends. The DNA of the CDR3 is TGTGCCAGTCGCGAAAGCCCCTCGTTCGGGGTGACCTACGAGCAGTACTTC. Translating gives CASRESPSFGVTYEQYF.

This sequence joins TRBV19 and TRBJ1-2; unclear D gene. V lost 7 bases, J lost 7 bases, and 22 bases lay in between. Germline CDR1 and CDR2: LNHDA and SQIVND (reference sequence). This CDR3 has 15 amino acids. The CDR3 DNA is TGTGCCAGTACCTCAACCCTGATCCAGACAAGTGGCTACACCTTC. Its translation: CASTSTLIQTSGYTF.

This clone was found once. The V and J genes are TRBV15 and TRBJ2-2; the D is unclear. Per the germline V gene, CDR1 is LNHNV and CDR2 is YYDKDF (reference sequence). V was shortened by 1 base and J by 5 bases, with 8 bases between the two germline ends. The CDR3 loop spans 14 amino acids. Here the CDR3 reads CATSRVLNTGELFF. The CDR3 region has the DNA TGTGCCACCAGCAGAGTGCTGAATACCGGGGAGCTGTTTTTT. The variable domain in full, completed from reference TRBV15 and TRBJ2-2, reads DAMVIQNPRYQVTQFGKPVTLSCSQTLNHNVMYWYQQKSSQAPKLLFHYYDKDFNNEADTPDNFQSRRPNTSFCFLDIRSPGLGDTAMYLCATSRVLNTGELFFGEGSRLTVL.

The V call is TRBV11-2, the J call TRBJ2-7; D uncertain. Germline CDR1 SGHAT, CDR2 FQNNGV. This CDR3 region has 14 residues. The germline V and J ends were trimmed by 1 base and 4 bases, with 11 bases remaining between them. CDR3 coding DNA: TGTGCCAGCAGCTTAGGGTCGCTAGTTTACGAGCAGTACTTC. Residues: CASSLGSLVYEQYF.

V usage is TRBV4-1 and J usage is TRBJ2-4, with 7 bases aligning to TRBD2. This CDR3 contains 19 residues. The germline gives CDR1 MGHRA, CDR2 YSYEKL. V was clipped by 2 bases and J by 2 bases; unmatched bases: 15. CDR3 sequence (DNA): TGCGCCAGCAGCCAACTCCCCACCCGCGGGAGATTAACCAAAAACATTCAGTACTTC. Translated, it gives CASSQLPTRGRLTKNIQYF.

The chain carries TRBV9 and TRBJ2-2; 12 bases are a match to TRBD2. CDR3 length: 17 amino acids. Germline-derived CDR1 and CDR2 are SGDLS and YYNGEE. V lost 4 bases and J lost 3; bases outside the gene matches: 7. The DNA for the CDR3 is TGTGCCAGCAGCCCGACTAGCGGGAGCTTCGACACCGGGGAGCTGTTTTTT. Translated, it gives CASSPTSGSFDTGELFF.

This chain connects TRBV2 to TRBJ2-3; a weak D match, TRBD2 (6 bases). Germline CDR1 is SNHLY and CDR2 is FYNNEI. V was pared by 1 base and J by 4 bases, with 15 bases between. The CDR3 consists of 16 residues. The DNA for the CDR3 is TGTGCCAGCAGTGAAGGCGGGGATCCTTGGGCAGATACGCAGTATTTT. It specifies CASSEGGDPWADTQYF. The entire variable domain, with the rest obtained from reference TRBV2 and TRBJ2-3, is as follows: EPEVTQTPSHQVTQMGQEVILRCVPISNHLYFYWYRQILGQKVEFLVSFYNNEISEKSEIFDDQFSVERPDGSNFTLKIRSTKLEDSAMYFCASSEGGDPWADTQYFGPGTRLTVL.

The V gene is TRBV18, the J gene TRBJ1-5, with D uncertain. The CDR3 consists of 13 residues. The V end lost 1 base, the J end lost 5 bases, and 6 bases lay between the germline ends. CDR1 is KGHSH, CDR2 LQKENI, per germline. The CDR3 reads CASSPQMDQPQHF. The CDR3 DNA sequence: TGTGCCAGCTCACCACAGATGGATCAGCCCCAGCATTTT.

The rearrangement joins TRBV28 to TRBJ2-7; 10 bases agree with TRBD1. V lost 3 bases and J lost 2; bases outside the gene matches: 4. The CDR3 is 15 amino acids. Germline V CDR1 and CDR2: MDHEN, SYDVKM. The CDR3 reads CASSFLGQGTYEQYF. The CDR3 DNA reads TGTGCCAGCAGTTTTTTGGGACAGGGGACCTACGAGCAGTACTTC.

The chain is built from TRBV5-8 and TRBJ2-7; D unclear. Germline CDR1 SGHTS, CDR2 YDEGEE. The CDR3 sequence is 10 residues long. Trimming removed 1 base from V and 5 bases from J, with 1 base in between. The CDR3 DNA reads TGTGCCAGCAGCTTGCACGAGCAGTACTTC. Translating gives CASSLHEQYF.

The chain has TRBV9 and TRBJ1-2; TRBD1 aligns across 7 bases. With V trimmed by 4 bases and J by 2 bases, 8 bases remained unmatched. CDR1 SGDLS and CDR2 YYNGEE come from the germline V gene. The CDR3 runs to 15 residues. CDR3 sequence: CASSPRQGRNYGYTF. Written as DNA, the CDR3 is TGTGCCAGCAGCCCACGACAGGGAAGAAACTATGGCTACACCTTC.